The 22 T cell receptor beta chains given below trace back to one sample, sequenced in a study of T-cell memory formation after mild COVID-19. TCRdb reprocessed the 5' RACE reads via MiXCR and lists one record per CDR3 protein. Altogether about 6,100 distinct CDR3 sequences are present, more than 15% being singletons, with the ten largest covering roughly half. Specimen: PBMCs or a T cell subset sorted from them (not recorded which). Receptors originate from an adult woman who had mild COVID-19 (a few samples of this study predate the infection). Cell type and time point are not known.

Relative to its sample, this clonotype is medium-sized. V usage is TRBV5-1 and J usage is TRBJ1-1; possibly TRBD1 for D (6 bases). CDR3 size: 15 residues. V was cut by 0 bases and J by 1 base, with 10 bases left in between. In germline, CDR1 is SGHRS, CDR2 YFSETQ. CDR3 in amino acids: CASSLGTVENTEAFF. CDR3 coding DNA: TGCGCCAGCAGCTTGGGGACAGTAGAGAACACTGAAGCTTTCTTT. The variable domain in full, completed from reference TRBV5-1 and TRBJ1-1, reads KAGVTQTPRYLIKTRGQQVTLSCSPISGHRSVSWYQQTPGQGLQFLFEYFSETQRNKGNFPGRFSGRQFSNSRSEMNVSTLELGDSALYLCASSLGTVENTEAFFGQGTRLTVV.

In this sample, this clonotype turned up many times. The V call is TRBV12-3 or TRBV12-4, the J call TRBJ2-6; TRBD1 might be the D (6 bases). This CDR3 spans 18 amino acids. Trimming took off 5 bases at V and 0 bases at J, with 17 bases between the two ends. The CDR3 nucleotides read TGTGCCAGCAGTCCTTTGGGCCAGGGGTACTCTGGGGCCAACGTCCTGACTTTC. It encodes CASSPLGQGYSGANVLTF.

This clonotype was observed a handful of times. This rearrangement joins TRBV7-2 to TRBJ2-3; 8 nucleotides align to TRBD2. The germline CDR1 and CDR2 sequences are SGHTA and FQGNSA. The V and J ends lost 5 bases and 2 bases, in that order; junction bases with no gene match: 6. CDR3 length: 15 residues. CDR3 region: CASSPGGPLTDTQYF. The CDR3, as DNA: TGTGCCAGCAGCCCGGGGGGGCCCCTCACAGATACGCAGTATTTT.

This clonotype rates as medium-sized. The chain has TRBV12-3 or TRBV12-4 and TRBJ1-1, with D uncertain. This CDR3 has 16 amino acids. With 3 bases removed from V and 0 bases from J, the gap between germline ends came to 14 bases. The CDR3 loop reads CASSFGQVPVNTEAFF. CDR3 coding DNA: TGTGCCAGCAGTTTTGGGCAGGTACCCGTGAACACTGAAGCTTTCTTT.

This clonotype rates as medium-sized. CDR3: CASSLTPGLAAGELFF. CDR3 in DNA: TGTGCCAGCAGCCTTACACCGGGACTAGCGGCCGGGGAGCTGTTTTTT. This rearrangement joins TRBV7-2 to TRBJ2-2, with 11 nucleotides matching TRBD2. The CDR3 extends over 16 amino acids. Germline V gives CDR1 SGHTA, CDR2 FQGNSA. V shed 5 bases, J shed 6 bases, and the junction held 8 bases outside the gene matches.

CDR3 DNA: TGTGCCAGCAGCCGTACAGGGGCCACTGAAGCTTTCTTT. Translation: CASSRTGATEAFF. The rearrangement links TRBV7-3 to TRBJ1-1; 7 bases are a match to TRBD1. The CDR3 sequence is 13 residues long. Per the germline V gene, CDR1 is SGHTA and CDR2 is FQGTGA. With 5 bases clipped from V and 4 bases from J, the junction kept 4 bases outside the gene matches.

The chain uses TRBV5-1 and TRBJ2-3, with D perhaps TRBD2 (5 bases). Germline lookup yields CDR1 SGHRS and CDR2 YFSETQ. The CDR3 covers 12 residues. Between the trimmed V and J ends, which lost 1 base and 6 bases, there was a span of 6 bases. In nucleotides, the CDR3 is TGCGCCAGCAGCTTGAGCGGCGATACGCAGTATTTT. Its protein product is CASSLSGDTQYF.

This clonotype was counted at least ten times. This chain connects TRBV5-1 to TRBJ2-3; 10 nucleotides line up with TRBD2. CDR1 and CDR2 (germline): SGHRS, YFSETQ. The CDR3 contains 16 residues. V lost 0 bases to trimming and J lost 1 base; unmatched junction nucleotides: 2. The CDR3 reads CASSLALAGGTDTQYF. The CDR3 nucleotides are TGCGCCAGCAGCTTGGCCCTAGCGGGGGGCACAGATACGCAGTATTTT.

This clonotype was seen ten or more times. The CDR3 loop reads CASSLGQEIYEQYF. The CDR3 DNA reads TGTGCCAGCAGCTTGGGACAGGAGATCTACGAGCAGTACTTC. V and J are TRBV5-4 and TRBJ2-7; TRBD1 is a possible D gene (6 bases). Germline V gene sequence: CDR1 SGHNT, CDR2 YYREEE (reference sequence). This CDR3 region has 14 residues. The germline V and J ends were trimmed by 0 bases and 3 bases, with 10 bases remaining between them.

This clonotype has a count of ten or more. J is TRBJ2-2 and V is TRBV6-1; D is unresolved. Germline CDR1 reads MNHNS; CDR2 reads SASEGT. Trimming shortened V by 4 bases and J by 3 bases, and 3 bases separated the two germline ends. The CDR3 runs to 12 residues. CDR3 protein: CASSGYTGELFF. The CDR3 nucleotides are TGTGCCAGCAGTGGGTACACCGGGGAGCTGTTTTTT.

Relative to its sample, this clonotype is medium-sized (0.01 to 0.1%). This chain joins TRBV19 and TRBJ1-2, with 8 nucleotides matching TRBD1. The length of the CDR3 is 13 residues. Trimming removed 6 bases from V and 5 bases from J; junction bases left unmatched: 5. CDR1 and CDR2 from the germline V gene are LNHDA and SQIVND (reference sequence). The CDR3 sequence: CASRPGGSYGYTF. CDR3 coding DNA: TGTGCCAGTAGACCAGGGGGCTCATATGGCTACACCTTC.

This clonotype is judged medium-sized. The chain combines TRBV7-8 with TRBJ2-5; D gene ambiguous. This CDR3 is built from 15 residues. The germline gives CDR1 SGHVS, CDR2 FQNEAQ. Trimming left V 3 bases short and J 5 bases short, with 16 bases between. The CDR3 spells CASSFNSPFGETQYF. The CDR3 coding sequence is TGTGCCAGCAGCTTTAACAGCCCATTTGGGGAGACCCAGTACTTC. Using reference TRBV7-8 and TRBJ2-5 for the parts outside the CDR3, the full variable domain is GAGVSQSPRYKVAKRGQDVALRCDPISGHVSLFWYQQALGQGPEFLTYFQNEAQLDKSGLPSDRFFAERPEGSVSTLKIQRTQQEDSAVYLCASSFNSPFGETQYFGPGTRLLVL.

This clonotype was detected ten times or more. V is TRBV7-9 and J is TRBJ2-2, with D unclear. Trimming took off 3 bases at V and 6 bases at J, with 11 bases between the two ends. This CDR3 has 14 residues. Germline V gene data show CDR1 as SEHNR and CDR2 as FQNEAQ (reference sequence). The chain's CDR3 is CASSFFFDSGELFF. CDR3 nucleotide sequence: TGTGCCAGCAGCTTCTTTTTCGATTCCGGGGAGCTGTTTTTT.

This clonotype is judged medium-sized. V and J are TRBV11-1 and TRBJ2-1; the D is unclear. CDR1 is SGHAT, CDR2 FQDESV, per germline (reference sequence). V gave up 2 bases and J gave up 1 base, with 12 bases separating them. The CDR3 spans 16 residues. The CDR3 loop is CASSLNLGLSYNEQFF. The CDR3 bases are TGTGCCAGCAGCTTAAACCTGGGCCTTTCCTACAATGAGCAGTTCTTC.

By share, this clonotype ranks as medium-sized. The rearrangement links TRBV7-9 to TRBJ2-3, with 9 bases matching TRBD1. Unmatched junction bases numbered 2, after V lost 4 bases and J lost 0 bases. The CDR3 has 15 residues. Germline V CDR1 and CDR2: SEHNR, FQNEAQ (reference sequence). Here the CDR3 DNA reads TGTGCCAGCAGCTGGACAGGGGTCAGCACAGATACGCAGTATTTT. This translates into CASSWTGVSTDTQYF. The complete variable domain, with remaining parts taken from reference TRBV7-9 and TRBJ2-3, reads DTGVSQNPRHKITKRGQNVTFRCDPISEHNRLYWYRQTLGQGPEFLTYFQNEAQLEKSRLLSDRFSAERPKGSFSTLEIQRTEQGDSAMYLCASSWTGVSTDTQYFGPGTRLTVL.

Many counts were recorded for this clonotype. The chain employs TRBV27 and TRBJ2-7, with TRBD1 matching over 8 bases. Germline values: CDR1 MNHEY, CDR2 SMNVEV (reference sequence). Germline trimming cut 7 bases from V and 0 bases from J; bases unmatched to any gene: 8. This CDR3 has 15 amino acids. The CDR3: CASNPGGPSSYEQYF. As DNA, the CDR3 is TGTGCCAGCAACCCAGGGGGCCCCAGCTCCTACGAGCAGTACTTC.

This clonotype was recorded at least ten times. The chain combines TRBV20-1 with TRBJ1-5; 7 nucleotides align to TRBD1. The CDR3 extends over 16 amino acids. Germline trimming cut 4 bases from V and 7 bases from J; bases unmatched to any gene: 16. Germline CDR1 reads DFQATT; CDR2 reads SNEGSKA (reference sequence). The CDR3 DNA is TGCAGTGCTACCGATATCACAGGGGAAGGGTTCCAGCCCCAGCATTTT. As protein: CSATDITGEGFQPQHF.

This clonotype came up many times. In nucleotides, the CDR3 is TGCGCCACCCGGGACAGGCAAAGCTCCTATAATTCACCCCTCCACTTT. It specifies CATRDRQSSYNSPLHF. V and J are TRBV4-1 and TRBJ1-6; 8 bases are shared with TRBD1. The length of the CDR3 is 16 residues. Trimming took 10 bases from V and 0 from J; bases not matched to a gene: 8. Germline CDR1 reads MGHRA; CDR2 reads YSYEKL.

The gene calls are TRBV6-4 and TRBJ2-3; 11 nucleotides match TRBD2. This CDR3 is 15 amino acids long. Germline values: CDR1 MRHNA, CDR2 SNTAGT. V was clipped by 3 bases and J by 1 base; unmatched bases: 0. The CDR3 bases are TGTGCCAGCAGTGAGACTAGCGGGGGCACAGATACGCAGTATTTT. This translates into CASSETSGGTDTQYF.

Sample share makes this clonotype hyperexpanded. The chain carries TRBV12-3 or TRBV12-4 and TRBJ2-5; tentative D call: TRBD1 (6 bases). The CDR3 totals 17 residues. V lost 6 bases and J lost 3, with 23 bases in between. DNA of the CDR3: TGTGCCAGCAGCCTAATGGGGGCCCGGGACGGCAAAGAGACCCAGTACTTC. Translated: CASSLMGARDGKETQYF.

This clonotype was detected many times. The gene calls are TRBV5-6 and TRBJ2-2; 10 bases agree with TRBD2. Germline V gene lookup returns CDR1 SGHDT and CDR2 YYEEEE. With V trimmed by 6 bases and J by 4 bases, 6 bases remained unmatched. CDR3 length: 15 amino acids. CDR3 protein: CASTLAGAGTGELFF. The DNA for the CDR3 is TGTGCCAGCACCCTAGCGGGAGCGGGCACCGGGGAGCTGTTTTTT.

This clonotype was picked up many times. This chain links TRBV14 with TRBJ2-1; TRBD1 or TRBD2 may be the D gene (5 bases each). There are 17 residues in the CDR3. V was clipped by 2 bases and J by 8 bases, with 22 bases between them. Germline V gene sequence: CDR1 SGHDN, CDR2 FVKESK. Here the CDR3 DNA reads TGTGCCAGCAGCCAACCTGGGACCAACCTTAACTTAGATGAGCAGTTCTTC. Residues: CASSQPGTNLNLDEQFF.